Sequencing of this T cell receptor (beta chain) was carried out in a study of T-cell memory formation after mild COVID-19. Study overall: Clusters of TCRs were largely donor specific. Whole-study results and caveats: Pre-infection memory contained some responding clones, which suggested that cross-reactive memory had joined. Contracting clones from day 15 to 85 had balanced CD4/CD8; later expanders favoured CD4+. Shrinking CD4+ clones resided mostly in CM and EM, and CD8+ ones in EMRA.

The CDR3 consists of 14 residues. Germline CDR1 is LNHDA and CDR2 is SQIVND (reference sequence). The V and J ends lost 3 bases and 7 bases, in that order; junction bases with no gene match: 5. On this clonotype itself: Its antigen is unknown.

TCRdb recomputed calls from the 5' RACE reads with MiXCR, one row per CDR3 protein. The profile shows 400,000 to 500,000 distinct CDR3 sequences, around 20% of them singletons. Material: PBMCs or a T cell subset sorted from them (not recorded which). The chain is built from TRBV19 and TRBJ1-2, with TRBD1 matching 10 bases. The source of this sequence is an adult woman who had mild COVID-19 (a few samples of this study predate the infection). Cell type and time point are not known. CDR3 DNA: TGTGCCAGTAGTATTCTGGACAGGGGGGCTGGCTACACCTTC. It encodes CASSILDRGAGYTF. Full variable domain (rest looked up from reference TRBV19 and TRBJ1-2): DGGITQSPKYLFRKEGQNVTLSCEQNLNHDAMYWYRQDPGQGLRLIYYSQIVNDFQKGDIAEGYSVSREKKESFPLTVTSAQKNPTAFYLCASSILDRGAGYTFGSGTRLTVV.